One T cell receptor (beta chain) is described in this entry. Its antigen is currently unknown. This entry is derived from a study of T cell responses to AZD1222 COVID-19 vaccine. The overall study: Pooling of second doses given at about 4 or about 12 weeks was done. Broader study findings: All repertoire sampling was performed exclusively after the peak T cell response.

The table came from immunoSEQ multiplex PCR; TCRdb's copy has only in-frame clones and leaves some out. This table has approximately 90,000 clones, 80% to 90% appearing once. From germline, CDR1 is GTSNPN and CDR2 SVGIG (reference sequence). This CDR3 has 14 residues. With 0 bases removed from V and 2 bases from J, the gap between germline ends came to 9 bases. The rearrangement links TRBV30 to TRBJ2-3; a possible D gene is TRBD2 (5 bases). The sequence derives from an adult in good health. The sequenced sample was peripheral blood, obtained on day 0 of AZD1222 vaccination. The CDR3 here is CAWSVGEPTDTQYF. The DNA of the CDR3 is TGTGCCTGGAGTGTTGGGGAGCCCACAGATACGCAGTATTTT.